The following is a TCR beta chain sequence with its context. Its specific antigen is unknown. No base quality information exists; no much larger clone differs at one position. In total, about 650 healthy bone marrow donors made up the cohort. At the time of sampling, all cohort members were nominally healthy, though unrecorded immune exposures were likely present. The donor tested CMV seronegative and was one of the 352 seronegative cohort members. A peripheral blood sample was provided by each donor, and peripheral blood mononuclear cells were used for TCR beta sequencing. Genomic DNA extraction from the blood cell samples was performed with the Qiagen DNeasy Blood Extraction Kit. The trim is 2 bases for V and 2 bases for J, with a gap of 13 bases between the germline ends. The germline V gene (reference sequence) gives CDR1 as MNHEY and CDR2 as SMNVEV. From its cysteine to its phenylalanine, the CDR3 spans 15 amino acids. Solely the CDR3 DNA is kept, with 45 bases framed from the first base.

The method behind the library was the immunoSEQ multiplex PCR assay. For the multiplex PCR, a mixture combining 60 forward primers for TCR Vbeta segments and 13 reverse primers for TCR Jbeta segments was used. The CDR3 region of rearranged TCR beta genes was amplified from genomic DNA by a multiplex PCR assay. On the Illumina HiSeq System, the amplified TCR beta libraries were sequenced as 87-base-pair reads. The published analysis was carried out like this. A later analysis tallied 70 million to 100 million unique TCR beta chains across the 666 repertoires, and around 10 million of those chains were shared by two or more donors. To remove PCR and sequencing errors, raw reads were error-corrected and collapsed into unique sequences using a nearest-neighbor algorithm that merged closely related sequences. Alignment of CDR3 sequences to IMGT reference sequences was used to assign V, D and J gene segments. Each retained sequence needed at least a six-nucleotide match to both a V gene segment and a J gene segment. A rearrangement was called productive if the CDR3 had no stop codons and remained in frame with V and J, and every other rearrangement was called non-productive. Following IMGT convention, CDR3 was defined as the stretch from the second conserved V-encoded cysteine to the conserved J-encoded phenylalanine. The earlier analysis of about 500 of the donors excluded sequences that lacked an unambiguous match to a single V gene segment. In an earlier analysis of 500 to 750 of the donors, V segments were called functional above 56.7% productive rearrangements and were called segregating when the between-donor standard deviation exceeded 5%. To diagnose cytomegalovirus status from the catalog of TCR beta chain sequences, a statistical classification framework was built. V and J gene assignment, in a later analysis, came from comparing TCR nucleotide sequences with IMGT/GENE-DB human TR gene sequences. A later analysis assigned CDR3 sequences and most-parsimonious VDJ recombination scenarios with the TCRdist pipeline. In a later analysis, each TCR beta chain was defined by its CDR3 amino acid sequence together with its V-gene family, and reads without a unique V-gene family were excluded. A later analysis removed 500 to 600 highly shared, low-generation-probability nucleotide sequences to deal with suspected cross-contamination and a sequencing artifact. A later analysis calculated a clonal expansion index for each public chain from normalized within-repertoire ranks of inferred template counts. A later analysis computed generation probabilities with a VDJ recombination model fitted to out-of-frame rearrangements, and checked the results against IGoR. In a later analysis, TCR-TCR, TCR-HLA and TCR-CMV co-occurrence was scored with hypergeometric tests, and a repertoire-size bias correction was applied to TCR pairs. False discovery rates were estimated in a later analysis by permuting HLA or CMV assignments 20 times. A later analysis grouped co-occurring TCRs with DBSCAN, adding TCRdist sequence similarity when clustering within HLA-allele-positive subsets. Repertoires with fewer than 30,000 or more than 120,000 public chains were left out of co-occurrence clustering, as were about 5 repertoires with anomalous nucleotide sharing. Held by TCRdb, this immuneACCESS table contains in-frame sequences only and omits some clones. Under half of the omission traces to an unresolved V gene where checked; the cause of the rest is unknown. That table supplies the V and J calls and clone size; D and trimming were determined from the DNA. This sample comprises 130,000 to 150,000 clones, roughly 85% of them detected only once. Together, the top ten hold 1.5% to 2% of the sample.

The data stem from a study of cytomegalovirus exposure and HLA in healthy donors (dated by TCRdb to the late 2010s). About the full investigation: In an earlier analysis of 450 to 750 of the donors, under 300 Gb of sequence data and 100 million or so unique TCR beta sequences from 180 million or so T cells were reported. An early release that covered roughly 600 HLA-typed donors contained approximately 300 gigabases of sequencing data and some 87 million unique TCR sequences. Among the approximately 420 genotyped donors, approximately 76% belonged to the genetic ancestry cluster associated with self-reported Caucasian donors. The study aimed to test whether cataloging public T cell receptors could reveal signatures of past pathogen exposure. The study profiled the T cell repertoires of 550 to 700 subjects by immunosequencing and related them to cytomegalovirus serostatus. In addition to the first cohort of about 650 subjects, a separate validation cohort of 130 or so different subjects was used. To predict cytomegalovirus infection status, the study combined high-throughput TCR immunosequencing, statistical association of individual TCRs with disease status, and machine learning. To study patterns of TCR occurrence, a later analysis re-analyzed previously published TCR beta repertoires from around 700 donors and added high-resolution HLA genotyping. Rather than using new phenotypic data, the later analysis identified candidate immune exposures from TCR beta sequences and from how often those sequences occurred across donors. An earlier analysis of several hundred of the donors applied high-throughput TCR beta sequencing to assess whether each TCR beta V gene segment acted as functional or pseudogenic. Donor age, sex, ethnicity and CMV serostatus were compiled alongside the repertoire data. A later genetic analysis took genome-wide SNP genotypes for about 55% of the 666 donors and used that subset as a discovery cohort. All discovery cohort repertoires had been generated on a single sequencing platform. Both class I and class II loci were covered by HLA typing, at four-digit resolution. The number of donors typed differed by locus, with 629-630 for A, B, C, DRB1 and DQB1, around 560 for DQA1, over 600 for DPA1, and around 450 for DPB1. Because of strong linkage in the cohort, a few DR-DQ haplotypes were treated as single units for association and clustering. Among some 400 genotyped donors of the cohort, an average of approximately 240,000 unique TCR beta nucleotide sequences was sequenced per donor, of which about 18% were non-productive. Broader findings and caveats from the paper: In vitro tests confirmed that a few of the cytomegalovirus-associated TCR beta chains recognize cytomegalovirus antigens. The study listed 164 TCR beta chains as associated with cytomegalovirus. Broadly in line with IMGT annotations, most TCR beta V segments showed up in productive rearrangements about 90% or about 30% of the time in an earlier analysis of approximately 640 of the donors. In a later analysis, HLA-associated TCR beta chains showed more clonal expansion and lower generation probabilities than non-associated chains that were equally common. Most TCR sequences were observed very rarely across donors, whereas some public TCRs were present in many individuals. Linkage disequilibrium might explain the correlated functional status among segregating V segments, but an unknown experimental factor could not be excluded. A later analysis found that TCR association rates varied across HLA loci, with DRB1 alleles showing the most associated TCRs and HLA-C alleles the fewest. At a false discovery rate of 0.05, a later analysis linked some 17,000 TCR beta sequences to specific HLA alleles. In a later genetic analysis, a missense DCLRE1C variant was associated with V-gene and J-gene trimming of TCR beta chains, and the association was replicated in an independent cohort. Roughly uniform sequencing depth across donors was assumed in presence/absence analyses, although this assumption may not hold. Because HLA typing was missing for some donors at each locus, association tests included only the typed subset. Only TCR beta chains were sequenced in this cohort, and the absence of alpha or paired-chain data limited detectable features. The only immune exposure information available for the cohort was CMV serostatus. The authors suggested that the approach could potentially be generalized to other disease states and immunological phenotypes. Cytomegalovirus status was reported to be diagnosed by the classifier with high specificity and sensitivity in both the original and validation cohorts. A further reported finding was that TCR beta sequences accurately predicted the HLA-A and HLA-B alleles for most subjects in the first cohort. A later genetic analysis reported fewer N-insertions in productive TCRs among donors in an Asian-associated ancestry cluster than the roughly 700-donor mean. In a later analysis, most CMV-associated TCR beta chains were found to appear HLA-restricted, with HLA associations seemingly driven largely by CMV exposure. Assigning TCR associations to individual alleles was difficult when HLA alleles, especially DR and DQ, strongly co-occurred. A cluster of highly shared sequence variants was judged likely to be a technical artifact of the sequencing pipeline. The earlier analysis of 587 of the donors excluded about 16 rarely observed V segments, including chromosome 9 orphons, because counts were too low. Some IMGT-functional V segments, including TRBV6-2 and TRBV6-3, could not be told apart with the 87-base-pair reads, so those segments were excluded. According to a later analysis, parvovirus B19, influenza, CMV and Epstein-Barr virus appeared linked to several top co-occurrence clusters.

The receptor's source is a young woman in good health and CMV-seronegative. Material for sequencing was PBMCs. The sequence links TRBV27 to TRBJ2-7; TRBD1 is a weak D gene call, 5 bases matching. CDR3 loop: CASSLRVGVPYEQYF. The DNA sequence is given as TGTGCCAGCAGTTTACGGGTAGGGGTCCCCTACGAGCAGTACTTC.